A single sample gave rise to the 20 T cell receptor beta chains below, sequenced in a study of blood T cell repertoires in COVID-19. Profiling relied on immunoSEQ multiplex PCR, and the TCRdb table lists in-frame clones only, not all of them. The sample gives under 250,000 clones, approximately 89% of which show up once; 1.5% to 2% is in the top ten. Sequencing used peripheral blood. All receptors derive from a woman aged 55-70 years who had recovered from COVID-19.

This clone was seen only once. This rearrangement joins TRBV6-6 to TRBJ1-5; 7 nucleotides line up with TRBD1. Germline CDR1 and CDR2: MNHNY and SVGAGI (reference sequence). The CDR3 is 15 residues long. V dropped 7 bases and J dropped 0; count of bases not matched to a gene: 6. CDR3 coding DNA: TGTGCCAGCAACAGGGGCGGTTATAGCAATCAGCCCCAGCATTTT. It yields the protein CASNRGGYSNQPQHF.

The chain combines TRBV9 with TRBJ2-2; TRBD2 is a possible D gene (6 bases). The V gene lost 8 bases and the J gene lost 1 base, with 18 bases spanning the gap. CDR1 and CDR2 (germline): SGDLS, YYNGEE. The CDR3 runs to 16 residues. The CDR3 sequence: CASSGGWRGNTGELFF. The CDR3, as DNA: TGTGCCAGTTCCGGGGGTTGGCGGGGGAACACCGGGGAGCTGTTTTTT.

The chain joins TRBV5-1 to TRBJ1-1, with D hard to call. Trimming took off 4 bases at V and 1 base at J, with 14 bases between the two ends. CDR3 length: 15 amino acids. Germline V CDR1 and CDR2: SGHRS, YFSETQ. CDR3 DNA sequence: TGCGCCAGCAGCCGGCCGGAGACCCCGAACACTGAAGCTTTCTTT. This codes for CASSRPETPNTEAFF.

V usage is TRBV3-1 (or the pseudogene TRBV3-2) and J usage is TRBJ2-7; tentatively, D is TRBD2 (5 bases). The ends were cut back, 4 bases at V and 3 bases at J, with 16 bases in the middle. Germline assignment: CDR1 LGHDT and CDR2 YNNKEL (reference sequence). This CDR3 region has 15 residues. CDR3 nucleotide sequence: TGTGCCAGCAGCCGAGGGCCAGCAGGTGGCTACGAGCAGTACTTC. Amino acid sequence: CASSRGPAGGYEQYF.

This clone was detected once. The chain carries TRBV7-9 and TRBJ2-7; D might be TRBD2 (6 bases). Trimming removed 5 bases from V and 3 bases from J, with 8 bases in between. Germline CDR1 is SEHNR and CDR2 is FQNEAQ (reference sequence). CDR3 length: 12 amino acids. CDR3 loop: CASSPRDYEQYF. The DNA for the CDR3 is TGTGCCAGCAGCCCGCGGGACTACGAGCAGTACTTC.

The rearrangement uses TRBV10-3 and TRBJ1-1; a weak D match, TRBD1 (6 bases). CDR3 length: 14 amino acids. With 10 bases removed from V and 4 bases from J, the gap between germline ends came to 19 bases. Germline V gives CDR1 ENHRY, CDR2 SYGVKD. CDR3 loop: CATKVGGESTEAFF. CDR3 nucleotides: TGTGCCACCAAGGTAGGGGGGGAGAGCACTGAAGCTTTCTTT.

This chain connects TRBV6-5 to TRBJ1-1; possibly TRBD1 for D (5 bases). From germline, CDR1 is MNHEY and CDR2 SVGAGI. The germline V and J ends were trimmed by 2 bases and 4 bases, with 11 bases remaining between them. CDR3 length: 14 amino acids. CDR3 protein: CASSYGREATEAFF. CDR3 coding DNA: TGTGCCAGCAGTTACGGCAGGGAGGCCACTGAAGCTTTCTTT.

V and J are TRBV3-1 (or the pseudogene TRBV3-2) and TRBJ1-2; D is ambiguous. Germline V lookup: CDR1 LGHDT, CDR2 YNNKEL (reference sequence). Trimming took off 6 bases at V and 2 bases at J, with 10 bases between the two ends. The CDR3 loop spans 13 amino acids. The CDR3 sequence is CASRQRPNYGYTF. CDR3 coding DNA: TGTGCCAGCAGACAGAGACCCAACTATGGCTACACCTTC.

This clone was recorded at least ten times. CDR3 DNA: TGTGCCAGCAGCTCGTACTACAGGGGCGAGCAGTACTTC. This gives the protein CASSSYYRGEQYF. The chain recombines TRBV7-2 with TRBJ2-7, with 7 bases identical to TRBD1. The V segment lost 4 bases and the J segment 6 bases; nucleotides outside the gene matches: 6. CDR1 SGHTA and CDR2 FQGNSA come from the germline V gene. The CDR3 is 13 residues long.

This chain connects TRBV3-1 (or the pseudogene TRBV3-2) to TRBJ1-2, with a tentative D call TRBD1 (5 bases). Germline V gene sequence: CDR1 LGHDT, CDR2 YNNKEL (reference sequence). The length of the CDR3 is 16 residues. With 1 base removed from V and 3 bases from J, the gap between germline ends came to 15 bases. The DNA of the CDR3 is TGTGCCAGCAGCCAAGTGCGGTCCAGGGTGGACTATGGCTACACCTTC. It codes for CASSQVRSRVDYGYTF.

The chain carries TRBV10-2 and TRBJ2-3, with a possible D match to TRBD1 (6 bases). Germline V CDR1 and CDR2: WSHSY, SAAADI. Trimming removed 2 bases at V and 1 base at J, with 13 bases between. This CDR3 has 16 amino acids. This chain's CDR3 is CASSEVRGVGTDTQYF. CDR3 DNA sequence: TGCGCCAGCAGTGAGGTCAGGGGAGTGGGCACAGATACGCAGTATTTT.

J is TRBJ1-2 and V is TRBV6-5, with 9 bases fitting TRBD1. V shed 0 bases, J shed 8 bases, and the junction held 4 bases outside the gene matches. Looked up from germline, CDR1 is MNHEY and CDR2 is SVGAGI. This CDR3 has 14 amino acids. The CDR3 spells CASSYSQGARGYTF. The CDR3 DNA reads as TGTGCCAGCAGTTACTCACAGGGGGCGCGGGGCTACACCTTC.

This chain links TRBV29-1 with TRBJ1-4; 7 nucleotides align to TRBD1. In germline, CDR1 is SQVTM, CDR2 ANQGSEA. Losses at the gene ends were 7 bases for V and 7 bases for J; bases not matched to a gene: 12. The CDR3 has 14 amino acids. The CDR3 region is CSAKYRGRVEKLFF. As DNA, the CDR3 is TGCAGCGCAAAGTACAGGGGACGGGTTGAAAAACTGTTTTTT.

As to this clone: One end of the junction is discordant with germline, which a read error may explain. The chain couples TRBV7-2 to TRBJ2-1; TRBD2 matches 10 bases. Germline CDR1 is SGHTA and CDR2 is FQGNSA. The length of the CDR3 is 17 residues. CDR3 sequence (DNA): TGTGCCGGCAGCTTGCAAGCGGGGGGGCCCCCTTACAATGAGCAGTTCTTC. Amino acid sequence: CAGSLQAGGPPYNEQFF.

The V gene is TRBV6-6, the J gene TRBJ2-7; tentative D call: TRBD2 (5 bases). V gave up 5 bases and J gave up 7 bases, with 12 bases separating them. This CDR3 has 12 amino acids. Germline values: CDR1 MNHNY, CDR2 SVGAGI (reference sequence). CDR3 coding DNA: TGTGCCAGCAGTCCCGGACTCCGGGAGCAGTACTTC. Translation gives CASSPGLREQYF.

The V call is TRBV20-1, the J call TRBJ1-1, with no clear D. The germline gives CDR1 DFQATT, CDR2 SNEGSKA (reference sequence). The CDR3 loop spans 11 amino acids. V was pared by 6 bases and J by 6 bases, with 11 bases between. The CDR3 reads CSARLRAEAFF. The DNA of the CDR3 is TGCAGTGCCAGATTGAGGGCTGAAGCTTTCTTT.

This sequence joins TRBV7-2 and TRBJ1-3, with TRBD1 identical over 12 bases. The CDR3 runs 17 residues. CDR1 and CDR2 (germline): SGHTA, FQGNSA. Losses at the gene ends were 1 base for V and 3 bases for J; bases not matched to a gene: 4. The CDR3 spells CASSLGRDRGLGNTIYF. The CDR3 DNA sequence: TGTGCCAGCAGCTTAGGACGGGACAGGGGGCTTGGAAACACCATATATTTT.

Note on this clone: Relative to the germline gene, one junction end is altered; a read error may explain this. The chain joins TRBV18 to TRBJ1-2, with TRBD1 matching 7 bases. This CDR3 region has 15 residues. CDR1 and CDR2 from the germline V gene are KGHSH and LQKENI. The CDR3 DNA sequence: TGTGCCAGCTCACCTACCCCGGGACAGACATCTATCGTCGCCTTC. This codes for CASSPTPGQTSIVAF.

Here the CDR3 reads CASGSGGASEQYF. CDR3 bases: TGTGCCAGCGGGAGCGGGGGGGCGAGCGAGCAGTACTTC. V gene TRBV3-1 (or the pseudogene TRBV3-2) combines with J gene TRBJ2-7, with 10 bases aligning to TRBD2. Germline-derived CDR1 and CDR2 are LGHDT and YNNKEL (reference sequence). The CDR3 is 13 amino acids. The J segment lost 6 bases and the V segment lost 8 bases, leaving 7 bases of the junction unmatched.

The chain recombines TRBV12-3 or TRBV12-4 with TRBJ2-5; tentatively, D is TRBD2 (5 bases). The CDR3 contains 13 residues. V was cut by 1 base and J by 4 bases, with 7 bases left in between. The CDR3 region is CASSLVRGETQYF. CDR3 coding DNA: TGTGCCAGCAGTTTAGTCCGGGGAGAGACCCAGTACTTC.